A single sample gave rise to the 11 T cell receptor beta chains below, sequenced in a study of T-cell memory formation after mild COVID-19. TCRdb re-called the 5' RACE reads through MiXCR, storing one row per CDR3 protein. The sample lists approximately 50,000 distinct CDR3 sequences, approximately 12% occurring once. The sequenced material came from PBMCs or a T cell subset sorted from them (not recorded which). These receptors all come from a man between 18 and 29 years old who had mild COVID-19 (a few samples of this study predate the infection). Cell type and time point are not known.

The CDR3 loop reads CASSHQGAEAFF. CDR3 nucleotide sequence: TGTGCCAGCAGCCACCAGGGCGCTGAAGCTTTCTTT. This chain connects TRBV11-2 to TRBJ1-1; the D gene is possibly TRBD1 (5 bases). The CDR3 sequence is 12 residues long. V was clipped by 5 bases and J by 6 bases, with 10 bases between them. Germline V gene sequence: CDR1 SGHAT, CDR2 FQNNGV.

The gene calls are TRBV4-3 and TRBJ1-1; D remains ambiguous. The CDR3 spans 15 residues. CDR1 LGHNA and CDR2 YSLEER come from the germline V gene. V lost 2 bases and J lost 2, with 12 bases in between. This chain's CDR3 is CASSQFPGKNTEAFF. The CDR3 region has the DNA TGCGCCAGCAGCCAATTTCCGGGAAAAAACACTGAAGCTTTCTTT.

A few counts support this clonotype. The chain employs TRBV9 and TRBJ1-2; 8 bases line up with TRBD1. The CDR3 sequence is 16 residues long. Germline lookup yields CDR1 SGDLS and CDR2 YYNGEE. Trimming cost V 0 bases and J 8 bases; bases outside gene matches: 12. CDR3 residues: CASSVDPSTGAEGYTF. The CDR3 DNA follows: TGTGCCAGCAGCGTAGATCCCTCGACAGGGGCGGAGGGCTACACCTTC.

This clonotype came up a few times. The gene calls are TRBV7-6 and TRBJ1-6; TRBD1 agrees at 7 bases. The CDR3 is 17 residues long. With V trimmed by 1 base and J by 5 bases, 8 bases remained unmatched. The germline V gene has CDR1 SGHVS and CDR2 FNYEAQ. CDR3 nucleotides: TGTGCCAGCAGCTTAGTCCAGATGACAGGGAATAATTCACCCCTCCACTTT. This encodes CASSLVQMTGNNSPLHF.

The rearrangement uses TRBV7-9 and TRBJ2-3, with D possibly TRBD2 on 5 matching bases. Germline V CDR1 and CDR2: SEHNR, FQNEAQ (reference sequence). Trimming took 6 bases from V and 0 from J, leaving 13 bases between them. The CDR3 is 15 amino acids. In DNA form, the CDR3 reads TGTGCCAGCAGTTCGACCGGAGGTAGCACAGATACGCAGTATTTT. Amino acid sequence: CASSSTGGSTDTQYF.

V gene TRBV6-5 combines with J gene TRBJ1-1; no firm D call. Per germline, CDR1 MNHEY and CDR2 SVGAGI. There are 12 residues in the CDR3. Trimming left V 2 bases short and J 10 bases short, with 11 bases between. Here the CDR3 DNA reads TGTGCCAGCAGTTACAGGAGTGGCCGAGCTTTCTTT. Its protein product is CASSYRSGRAFF.

CDR3 in DNA: TGTGCCAGCAGTGGGGATTTTAACTATGGCTACACCTTC. The encoded protein is CASSGDFNYGYTF. This chain connects TRBV2 to TRBJ1-2; D is unclear. The CDR3 length is 13 residues. The germline CDR1 and CDR2 sequences are SNHLY and FYNNEI. V lost 4 bases and J 1 base, leaving 7 bases between the germline ends.

The V gene is TRBV7-2, the J gene TRBJ2-5; TRBD2 is a possible D gene (6 bases). The germline V gene encodes CDR1 SGHTA and CDR2 FQGNSA. The CDR3 runs to 15 residues. V was clipped by 5 bases and J by 4 bases, with 17 bases between them. In DNA form, the CDR3 reads TGTGCCAGCAGCCCCGTTATCGGCGGGGTAGAGACCCAGTACTTC. This sequence encodes CASSPVIGGVETQYF. Using reference TRBV7-2 and TRBJ2-5 for the parts outside the CDR3, the full variable domain is GAGVSQSPSNKVTEKGKDVELRCDPISGHTALYWYRQSLGQGLEFLIYFQGNSAPDKSGLPSDRFSAERTGGSVSTLTIQRTQQEDSAVYLCASSPVIGGVETQYFGPGTRLLVL.

This clonotype was counted a few times. The V call is TRBV6-5, the J call TRBJ1-4; no clear D gene. Germline V gene lookup returns CDR1 MNHEY and CDR2 SVGAGI. With 6 bases removed from V and 3 bases from J, the gap between germline ends came to 17 bases. The CDR3 length is 16 residues. CDR3 residues: CASSTTDTFANEKLFF. The CDR3 nucleotides are TGTGCCAGCAGCACCACCGATACTTTCGCTAATGAAAAACTGTTTTTT.

This sequence joins TRBV29-1 and TRBJ2-1; D is perhaps TRBD1 (6 bases). The germline CDR1 and CDR2 sequences are SQVTM and ANQGSEA. This CDR3 comprises 13 residues. With 6 bases removed from V and 6 bases from J, the gap between germline ends came to 15 bases. The CDR3 DNA reads TGCAGCGTAGATAAGGACAGCGTCAATGAGCAGTTCTTC. This gives the protein CSVDKDSVNEQFF.

With respect to this clonotype: The conserved closing phenylalanine or tryptophan is absent in this CDR3, likely reflecting a read error. The J gene is TRBJ2-1, the V gene TRBV20-1, with D maybe TRBD2 (6 bases). The germline V gene encodes CDR1 DFQATT and CDR2 SNEGSKA (reference sequence). The CDR3 loop spans 15 amino acids. Between the trimmed V and J ends, which lost 0 bases and 2 bases, there was a span of 11 bases. CDR3 in amino acids: CSARDRQRAYNEQFL. CDR3 sequence (DNA): TGCAGTGCTAGAGATAGGCAGCGGGCCTACAATGAGCAGTTCTTA.